A selection of T cell receptor beta chains follows, all from one sample in a study of T cells in Graves' hyperthyroidism and ophthalmopathy. TCRdb processed the multiplex PCR reads anew with MiXCR; each CDR3 protein has one entry. The sample lists 200,000 or so distinct CDR3 sequences, about a sixth seen once, with more than 50% in the top ten. The sequenced sample was blood. These receptors were obtained from a woman between 45 and 60 years old with Graves' hyperthyroidism. The CDR3 runs from the conserved cysteine through the conserved F or W. The D gene is left open where the match is weak. The size entry is marked missing in some rows and otherwise reads once, few, many or a size class.

D gene: TRBD1; J gene: TRBJ2-5; V gene: TRBV30; clone size: -; CDR3 protein: CAWKTGGSETQYF; CDR3 DNA: TGTGCCTGGAAGACAGGGGGCTCGGAGACCCAGTACTTC
D gene: -; J gene: TRBJ2-7; V gene: TRBV7-2; clone size: many; CDR3 protein: CASSLDAGPSYEQYF; CDR3 DNA: TGTGCCAGCAGCTTAGATGCAGGGCCCTCCTACGAGCAGTACTTC
D gene: TRBD2; J gene: TRBJ2-1; V gene: TRBV5-1; clone size: few; CDR3 protein: CASSFGLAGVGEQFF; CDR3 DNA: TGCGCCAGCAGCTTTGGACTAGCGGGAGTCGGTGAGCAGTTCTTC
D gene: -; J gene: TRBJ1-2; V gene: TRBV20-1; clone size: few; CDR3 protein: CSVRGGEGYGYTF; CDR3 DNA: TGCAGTGTGAGGGGGGGGGAGGGGTATGGCTACACCTTC
D gene: -; J gene: TRBJ2-3; V gene: TRBV28; clone size: many; CDR3 protein: CASTQGTTPALRYF; CDR3 DNA: TGTGCCAGCACCCAAGGGACAACTCCCGCATTAAGGTATTTT
D gene: -; J gene: TRBJ1-1; V gene: TRBV27; clone size: many; CDR3 protein: CASSLEALEGGTEAFF; CDR3 DNA: TGTGCCAGCAGTTTAGAGGCCTTGGAGGGAGGCACTGAAGCTTTCTTT
D gene: TRBD1; J gene: TRBJ1-2; V gene: TRBV6-1; clone size: many; CDR3 protein: CASQGTGVANYGYTF; CDR3 DNA: TGTGCCTCTCAAGGGACAGGTGTAGCTAACTATGGCTACACCTTC
D gene: TRBD1; J gene: TRBJ2-3; V gene: TRBV20-1; clone size: many; CDR3 protein: CSAQGQENPDTQYF; CDR3 DNA: TGCAGTGCACAGGGACAGGAGAACCCAGATACGCAGTATTTT
D gene: TRBD2; J gene: TRBJ2-1; V gene: TRBV30; clone size: many; CDR3 protein: CAWSLGGDNEQFF; CDR3 DNA: TGTGCCTGGTCTCTCGGGGGGGACAATGAGCAGTTCTTC
D gene: TRBD1; J gene: TRBJ1-2; V gene: TRBV28; clone size: many; CDR3 protein: CASSFQAGGRDGYTF; CDR3 DNA: TGTGCCAGCAGTTTCCAGGCAGGGGGCCGGGATGGCTACACCTTC
D gene: -; J gene: TRBJ1-1; V gene: TRBV29-1; clone size: few; CDR3 protein: CSVVLQGGNSEAFF; CDR3 DNA: TGCAGCGTTGTCCTCCAGGGCGGGAACAGTGAAGCTTTCTTT
D gene: -; J gene: TRBJ1-6; V gene: TRBV19; clone size: -; CDR3 protein: CASSYAAGNSPLHF; CDR3 DNA: TGTGCCAGTAGTTATGCGGCGGGGAATTCACCCCTCCACTTT
D gene: -; J gene: TRBJ2-7; V gene: TRBV6-1; clone size: many; CDR3 protein: CASSLQAVGSYEQYF; CDR3 DNA: TGTGCCAGCAGTTTACAGGCGGTTGGATCCTACGAGCAGTACTTC
D gene: -; J gene: TRBJ1-1; V gene: TRBV28; clone size: many; CDR3 protein: CASSFRGGGRNTEAFF; CDR3 DNA: TGTGCCAGCAGTTTCCGGGGGGGAGGGCGGAACACTGAAGCTTTCTTT
D gene: -; J gene: TRBJ2-1; V gene: TRBV9; clone size: many; CDR3 protein: CASSVEGYNEQFF; CDR3 DNA: TGTGCCAGCAGCGTGGAGGGGTACAATGAGCAGTTCTTC
D gene: TRBD1; J gene: TRBJ1-2; V gene: TRBV10-3; clone size: many; CDR3 protein: CAISHPGQGGAGYTF; CDR3 DNA: TGTGCCATCAGCCATCCAGGACAGGGTGGGGCAGGCTACACCTTC
D gene: -; J gene: TRBJ2-4; V gene: TRBV5-1; clone size: few; CDR3 protein: CASSLASGPLAKNIQYF; CDR3 DNA: TGCGCCAGCAGCTTGGCCTCAGGACCCCTAGCCAAAAACATTCAGTACTTC
D gene: -; J gene: TRBJ2-2; V gene: TRBV5-1; clone size: few; CDR3 protein: CASSLASDHGTGELFF; CDR3 DNA: TGCGCCAGCAGCTTGGCCTCGGACCACGGCACCGGGGAGCTGTTTTTT
D gene: -; J gene: TRBJ2-5; V gene: TRBV6-5; clone size: few; CDR3 protein: CASSSNRVGSETQYF; CDR3 DNA: TGTGCCAGCAGTTCCAACAGGGTGGGGTCAGAGACCCAGTACTTC
D gene: -; J gene: TRBJ2-7; V gene: TRBV12-3/TRBV12-4; clone size: many; CDR3 protein: CASSNSARGRGPGEQYF; CDR3 DNA: TGTGCCAGCAGCAACAGCGCCCGGGGCAGGGGTCCAGGCGAGCAGTACTTC
D gene: TRBD2; J gene: TRBJ2-2; V gene: TRBV2; clone size: -; CDR3 protein: CASTIAGEGTGELFF; CDR3 DNA: TGTGCCAGTACAATAGCGGGAGAGGGAACCGGGGAGCTGTTTTTT
D gene: -; J gene: TRBJ1-6; V gene: TRBV2; clone size: once; CDR3 protein: CASRAGTEINSPLHF; CDR3 DNA: TGTGCCAGCCGAGCCGGGACGGAGATTAATTCACCCCTCCACTTT
D gene: -; J gene: TRBJ1-1; V gene: TRBV2; clone size: -; CDR3 protein: CASSGRTNTEAFF; CDR3 DNA: TGTGCCAGCAGTGGTCGGACGAACACTGAAGCTTTCTTT
D gene: TRBD1; J gene: TRBJ1-1; V gene: TRBV10-2; clone size: few; CDR3 protein: CASTEYPGQGSSWATEAFF; CDR3 DNA: TGCGCCAGCACCGAATACCCCGGACAGGGAAGTTCATGGGCCACTGAAGCTTTCTTT
D gene: TRBD2; J gene: TRBJ2-5; V gene: TRBV20-1; clone size: -; CDR3 protein: CSARGRAWETQYF; CDR3 DNA: TGCAGTGCTAGGGGGAGGGCCTGGGAGACCCAGTACTTC
D gene: -; J gene: TRBJ2-3; V gene: TRBV10-3; clone size: few; CDR3 protein: CAISLITSSTDTQYF; CDR3 DNA: TGTGCCATCAGTCTCATTACTTCTAGCACAGATACGCAGTATTTT
D gene: -; J gene: TRBJ2-7; V gene: TRBV15; clone size: -; CDR3 protein: CATSRDWSSYEQYF; CDR3 DNA: TGTGCCACCAGCAGAGACTGGAGCTCCTACGAGCAGTACTTC
D gene: TRBD2; J gene: TRBJ2-7; V gene: TRBV15; clone size: many; CDR3 protein: CATSRAGTSGTTPYEQYF; CDR3 DNA: TGTGCCACCAGCAGGGCCGGGACTAGCGGGACGACCCCCTACGAGCAGTACTTC
D gene: -; J gene: TRBJ1-1; V gene: TRBV12-3/TRBV12-4; clone size: many; CDR3 protein: CASSPNRVGEAFF; CDR3 DNA: TGTGCCAGCAGTCCCAACAGGGTAGGGGAAGCTTTCTTT
D gene: TRBD1; J gene: TRBJ2-6; V gene: TRBV24-1; clone size: -; CDR3 protein: CATSGTGDSTVTGANVLTF; CDR3 DNA: TGTGCCACCAGTGGGACAGGGGATTCGACCGTAACTGGGGCCAACGTCCTGACTTTC
D gene: TRBD1; J gene: TRBJ1-5; V gene: TRBV11-2; clone size: many; CDR3 protein: CASSLTQGGNQPQHF; CDR3 DNA: TGTGCCAGCAGCTTAACGCAGGGGGGCAATCAGCCCCAGCATTTT
D gene: TRBD1; J gene: TRBJ1-1; V gene: TRBV19; clone size: -; CDR3 protein: CASTTARQGAIGTEAFF; CDR3 DNA: TGTGCCAGTACCACCGCCAGGCAGGGGGCCATAGGCACTGAAGCTTTCTTT
D gene: TRBD2; J gene: TRBJ2-1; V gene: TRBV9; clone size: few; CDR3 protein: CASSVRLAGGYHEQFF; CDR3 DNA: TGTGCCAGCAGCGTTCGGCTAGCGGGAGGGTACCATGAGCAGTTCTTC
D gene: -; J gene: TRBJ1-3; V gene: TRBV27; clone size: -; CDR3 protein: CASSLEAGNTIYF; CDR3 DNA: TGTGCCAGCAGTTTGGAGGCCGGAAACACCATATATTTT
D gene: -; J gene: TRBJ2-7; V gene: TRBV29-1; clone size: -; CDR3 protein: CSVWTLSTGEQYF; CDR3 DNA: TGCAGCGTTTGGACACTCTCGACGGGGGAGCAGTACTTC
D gene: -; J gene: TRBJ1-1; V gene: TRBV27; clone size: many; CDR3 protein: CASSPGQMNTEAFF; CDR3 DNA: TGTGCCAGCAGTCCGGGACAAATGAACACTGAAGCTTTCTTT
D gene: -; J gene: TRBJ2-1; V gene: TRBV7-9; clone size: few; CDR3 protein: CASSPMGSSRTYNEQFF; CDR3 DNA: TGTGCCAGCAGCCCCATGGGGAGCAGCAGGACCTACAATGAGCAGTTCTTC
D gene: -; J gene: TRBJ2-3; V gene: TRBV12-3/TRBV12-4; clone size: few; CDR3 protein: CASSPLSRTDTQYF; CDR3 DNA: TGTGCCAGCAGCCCCCTCTCACGCACAGATACGCAGTATTTT
D gene: -; J gene: TRBJ2-7; V gene: TRBV7-8; clone size: many; CDR3 protein: CASSSSPGDLSSYEQYF; CDR3 DNA: TGTGCCAGCAGCTCCTCTCCGGGAGACCTTAGCTCCTACGAGCAGTACTTC
D gene: TRBD2; J gene: TRBJ2-7; V gene: TRBV28; clone size: -; CDR3 protein: CASRPRTRGYEQYF; CDR3 DNA: TGTGCCAGCAGACCCAGGACTAGGGGCTACGAGCAGTACTTC